A single sample is the source of the 26 T cell receptor beta chains below, sequenced in a study of shared clonotypes between healthy human individuals. The method was immunoSEQ multiplex PCR; TCRdb's version includes in-frame clones alone and lacks a portion of them. The repertoire holds about 680,000 clones, roughly 70% seen once, with over 1.5% in the top ten. Sequenced input: memory CD4+ T cells sorted from blood. Stated subset: CD45RA-negative fraction. All receptors come from a woman in her twenties or thirties in good health.

The chain couples TRBV28 to TRBJ2-2; D is perhaps TRBD1 or TRBD2 (5 bases each). V was clipped by 4 bases and J by 2 bases, with 11 bases between them. The CDR3 is 15 residues long. Germline V CDR1 and CDR2: MDHEN, SYDVKM. DNA of the CDR3: TGTGCCAGCAGTTCCGGGACGCTTAACACCGGGGAGCTGTTTTTT. Protein sequence: CASSSGTLNTGELFF.

This clone occurred a few times. This sample also contains other DNA sequences that code for the same CDR3. The chain recombines TRBV28 with TRBJ2-5; 8 nucleotides align to TRBD2. This CDR3 spans 13 amino acids. Trimming removed 5 bases from V and 4 bases from J; junction bases left unmatched: 3. The V gene's germline CDR1 is MDHEN and CDR2 SYDVKM. For the CDR3, the DNA is TGTGCCAGCAGTCCGGGGGGGCGAGAGACCCAGTACTTC. Its protein product is CASSPGGRETQYF.

The chain recombines TRBV28 with TRBJ1-6; 8 nucleotides line up with TRBD1. The CDR3 extends over 15 amino acids. V was clipped by 6 bases and J by 8 bases; unmatched bases: 9. Germline V gene sequence: CDR1 MDHEN, CDR2 SYDVKM. The CDR3, as DNA: TGTGCCAGCAGCCTACCGGGACAGGCCGATTCACCCCTCCACTTT. Protein sequence: CASSLPGQADSPLHF. Looking up the rest from reference TRBV28 and TRBJ1-6 gives the full variable domain: DVKVTQSSRYLVKRTGEKVFLECVQDMDHENMFWYRQDPGLGLRLIYFSYDVKMKEKGDIPEGYSVSREKKERFSLILESASTNQTSMYLCASSLPGQADSPLHFGNGTRLTVT.

The chain has TRBV4-2 and TRBJ1-4; 8 nucleotides agree with TRBD1. The CDR3 is 13 amino acids. CDR1 is LGHNA and CDR2 is YNFKEQ in the germline V gene. V lost 8 bases and J lost 5; bases outside the gene matches: 4. The CDR3, as DNA: TGTGCCAGCTATGACAGGGGAAATGAAAAACTGTTTTTT. It specifies CASYDRGNEKLFF.

The chain is built from TRBV18 and TRBJ1-5, with D tentatively TRBD1 (5 bases). CDR1 KGHSH and CDR2 LQKENI come from the germline V gene. Trimming took 2 bases from V and 7 from J, leaving 18 bases between them. This CDR3 has 16 amino acids. Here the CDR3 reads CASSPKGSGTGQPQHF. The CDR3 DNA sequence: TGTGCCAGCTCACCAAAGGGGTCCGGGACCGGGCAGCCCCAGCATTTT.

The J gene is TRBJ2-7, the V gene TRBV2; D possibly corresponds to TRBD2 (6 bases). Germline V gives CDR1 SNHLY, CDR2 FYNNEI. The CDR3 spans 14 residues. Trimming cost V 6 bases and J 1 base, with 13 bases left between them. The CDR3 DNA reads TGTGCCAGCAGCGGGAGTGGTCGGTCCTACGAGCAGTACTTC. Translated, it gives CASSGSGRSYEQYF.

This rearrangement joins TRBV5-1 to TRBJ1-4; perhaps TRBD1 as D (5 bases). Germline values: CDR1 SGHRS, CDR2 YFSETQ. CDR3 length: 15 residues. V was pared by 1 base and J by 6 bases, with 13 bases between. This CDR3 is CASSLSGHGDEKLFF. The CDR3 coding sequence is TGCGCCAGCAGCTTGTCGGGGCACGGAGATGAAAAACTGTTTTTT.

This clone was observed once. CDR3 sequence reads: CAWSVAVSYEQYF. In nucleotides, the CDR3 is TGTGCCTGGAGTGTGGCGGTCTCCTACGAGCAGTACTTC. The rearrangement links TRBV30 to TRBJ2-7, with no clear D. Germline V CDR1 and CDR2: GTSNPN, SVGIG (reference sequence). This CDR3 has 13 residues. V gave up 0 bases and J gave up 0 bases, with 6 bases separating them.

The J gene is TRBJ2-1, the V gene TRBV28, with 9 bases lining up with TRBD1. V lost 5 bases and J lost 9; bases outside the gene matches: 14. CDR3 length equals 16 residues. In germline, CDR1 is MDHEN, CDR2 SYDVKM. Here the CDR3 DNA reads TGTGCCAGCAGTAATTTACCGGGACAGGGAGGGGTTGAGCAGTTCTTC. Its protein product is CASSNLPGQGGVEQFF.

CDR3 region: CASRSRGSSYNEQFF. In DNA, the CDR3 is TGTGCCAGCAGATCACGGGGCAGCTCCTACAATGAGCAGTTCTTC. V and J are TRBV7-2 and TRBJ2-1, with D possibly being TRBD1 or TRBD2 (5 bases each). This CDR3 contains 15 residues. The germline gives CDR1 SGHTA, CDR2 FQGNSA. The V end lost 6 bases, the J end lost 0 bases, and 12 bases lay between the germline ends.

This chain links TRBV29-1 with TRBJ1-4; D is possibly TRBD1 (5 bases). The length of the CDR3 is 13 residues. V was trimmed by 4 bases and J by 7 bases, leaving 13 bases between them. Germline V lookup: CDR1 SQVTM, CDR2 ANQGSEA. The CDR3 loop is CSVGSGRSEKLFF. As DNA, the CDR3 is TGCAGCGTTGGCTCAGGGCGGAGTGAAAAACTGTTTTTT.

This chain links TRBV11-2 with TRBJ2-3; 11 bases map to TRBD2. Trimming cost V 5 bases and J 2 bases; bases outside gene matches: 6. CDR1 SGHAT and CDR2 FQNNGV come from the germline V gene. This CDR3 has 16 residues. CDR3 sequence reads: CASSLLTSGVTDTQYF. CDR3 nucleotide sequence: TGTGCCAGCAGCCTGTTGACTAGCGGGGTCACAGATACGCAGTATTTT.

The V and J genes are TRBV19 and TRBJ1-5; no definite D call. Germline V gives CDR1 LNHDA, CDR2 SQIVND (reference sequence). The ends were cut back, 2 bases at V and 0 bases at J, with 11 bases in the middle. The CDR3 is made up of 16 amino acids. The CDR3 sequence: CASSISTQYSNQPQHF. The CDR3 DNA reads as TGTGCCAGTAGTATATCGACACAATATAGCAATCAGCCCCAGCATTTT.

The J gene is TRBJ1-1, the V gene TRBV6-6, with TRBD1 identical over 10 bases. There are 16 residues in the CDR3. The ends lost 6 bases at V and 0 bases at J; junction bases unmatched: 7. Germline CDR1 is MNHNY and CDR2 is SVGAGI (reference sequence). The CDR3 loop reads CASRGMGQGLNTEAFF. The CDR3 nucleotides are TGTGCCAGCAGGGGGATGGGACAGGGGCTGAACACTGAAGCTTTCTTT.

In this sample, this clone turned up many times. The CDR3: CASSGGQGQEKLFF. The CDR3 region has the DNA TGTGCCAGCAGCGGGGGACAGGGACAAGAAAAACTGTTTTTT. This chain uses TRBV5-4 with TRBJ1-4, with TRBD1 identical over 9 bases. After removal of 4 bases from V and 8 bases from J, the junction contained 6 bases not matched to a gene. Germline V gene sequence: CDR1 SGHNT, CDR2 YYREEE (reference sequence). The CDR3 loop spans 14 amino acids.

This clone has more than one count but fewer than ten. In the same sample, other DNA sequences code for this CDR3. The chain is built from TRBV7-2 and TRBJ2-1; 7 bases line up with TRBD2. In germline, CDR1 is SGHTA, CDR2 FQGNSA. The CDR3 sequence is 15 residues long. The V segment lost 1 base and the J segment 3 bases; nucleotides outside the gene matches: 3. CDR3 region: CASSLGTRLYNEQFF. The CDR3 nucleotides are TGTGCCAGCAGCTTAGGGACTAGACTCTACAATGAGCAGTTCTTC.

The V gene is TRBV6-5, the J gene TRBJ1-5, with TRBD1 matching over 7 bases. The CDR3 length is 15 residues. Germline trimming cut 6 bases from V and 7 bases from J; bases unmatched to any gene: 12. In germline, CDR1 is MNHEY, CDR2 SVGAGI. Here the CDR3 DNA reads TGTGCCAGCAGCCTTACACCGACAGGGCGGCAGCCCCAGCATTTT. Translating it yields CASSLTPTGRQPQHF.

A remark on this clone: A junction boundary mismatches the germline segment, possibly from a read error. The chain couples TRBV5-4 to TRBJ2-7; D could derive from TRBD1 or TRBD2 (5 bases each). From germline, CDR1 is SGHNT and CDR2 YYREEE (reference sequence). The CDR3 has 12 amino acids. The CDR3 loop is CASSRGSHEQYF. CDR3 nucleotides: TGTGCCAGCAGCCGGGGCTCCCACGAGCAGTACTTC.

This clone appeared a single time. This chain joins TRBV19 and TRBJ2-1, with 8 bases aligning to TRBD2. The ends lost 6 bases at V and 6 bases at J; junction bases unmatched: 4. Germline V CDR1 and CDR2: LNHDA, SQIVND (reference sequence). The CDR3 is 13 amino acids. CDR3 in amino acids: CASSREGRNEQFF. DNA for the CDR3: TGTGCCAGTAGCCGGGAGGGCCGCAATGAGCAGTTCTTC.

The rearrangement joins TRBV11-2 to TRBJ2-3, with 11 nucleotides matching TRBD2. CDR3 size: 19 residues. Germline CDR1 is SGHAT and CDR2 is FQNNGV. V dropped 2 bases and J dropped 4; count of bases not matched to a gene: 14. In nucleotides, the CDR3 is TGTGCCAGCAGCTTACATACGGGTAGCGGGAGGGCCGGGGCAGATACGCAGTATTTT. Protein sequence: CASSLHTGSGRAGADTQYF.

This clone was picked up a small number of times. The chain links TRBV28 to TRBJ1-2; D uncertain. Germline CDR1 MDHEN, CDR2 SYDVKM. This CDR3 spans 12 amino acids. With 3 bases removed from V and 8 bases from J, the gap between germline ends came to 10 bases. CDR3 protein: CASSLGHVGYTF. CDR3 nucleotides: TGTGCCAGCAGTTTGGGCCATGTGGGCTACACCTTC.

This chain links TRBV29-1 with TRBJ2-2, with TRBD1 identical over 12 bases. After removal of 6 bases from V and 5 bases from J, the junction contained 13 bases not matched to a gene. The CDR3 is 17 residues long. Germline V gene sequence: CDR1 SQVTM, CDR2 ANQGSEA. The CDR3, as DNA: TGCAGCGTAGCCGGGACAGGGGGCGGGTTATGGACCGGGGAGCTGTTTTTT. Residues: CSVAGTGGGLWTGELFF.

This chain uses TRBV18 with TRBJ1-5; a possible D gene is TRBD1 (6 bases). V lost 1 base and J 4 bases, leaving 20 bases between the germline ends. The CDR3 has 18 residues. Germline CDR1 reads KGHSH; CDR2 reads LQKENI. CDR3 protein: CASSPQSGESLANQPQHF. Written as DNA, the CDR3 is TGTGCCAGCTCACCACAGTCAGGGGAGAGCTTGGCAAATCAGCCCCAGCATTTT.

The chain employs TRBV27 and TRBJ2-3, with TRBD2 matching 12 bases. The CDR3 runs to 16 residues. CDR1 and CDR2 (germline): MNHEY, SMNVEV (reference sequence). V shed 6 bases and J 2 bases; nucleotides not matched to a gene: 6. The CDR3 DNA follows: TGTGCCAGCAGCCCGTGGACTAGCGGGACCACAGATACGCAGTATTTT. Translated, it gives CASSPWTSGTTDTQYF.

The chain carries TRBV5-1 and TRBJ1-4, with 7 bases that match TRBD1. Germline V lookup: CDR1 SGHRS, CDR2 YFSETQ. Trimming removed 4 bases from V and 0 bases from J; junction bases left unmatched: 3. CDR3 size: 15 residues. This chain's CDR3 is CASSLGQSTNEKLFF. The CDR3 DNA follows: TGCGCCAGCAGCCTGGGACAGTCAACTAATGAAAAACTGTTTTTT. Together with reference TRBV5-1 and TRBJ1-4, the CDR3 gives the full variable domain: KAGVTQTPRYLIKTRGQQVTLSCSPISGHRSVSWYQQTPGQGLQFLFEYFSETQRNKGNFPGRFSGRQFSNSRSEMNVSTLELGDSALYLCASSLGQSTNEKLFFGSGTQLSVL.

This chain joins TRBV29-1 and TRBJ1-1; 8 positions match TRBD1. CDR3 length: 13 residues. CDR1 is SQVTM and CDR2 is ANQGSEA in the germline V gene. V lost 6 bases and J lost 4; bases outside the gene matches: 7. CDR3 sequence (DNA): TGCAGCGTAGGACAGGGAGGTAGCACTGAAGCTTTCTTT. Translation gives CSVGQGGSTEAFF.